A selection of T cell receptor beta chains follows, all from one sample in a study of shared clonotypes between healthy human individuals. Only in-frame clones appear in the TCRdb table, and some are missing; sequencing was by immunoSEQ multiplex PCR. The sample records about 1 million clones, more than 65% being singletons. What was sequenced was memory CD4+ T cells sorted from blood. These receptors all stem from a man aged 18 to 29 in good health. Each CDR3 is given with its conserved first and last residue. A D gene is named only where the DNA matches it firmly. The size of a clone is reported for some rows only, either as once, few or many, or as a class for expanded clones.

TRBV27	TRBJ1-5	TRBD1	16	.	CASSLSGTAATGPQHF	TGTGCCAGCAGTTTATCCGGGACAGCCGCCACCGGGCCCCAGCATTTT
TRBV5-4	TRBJ1-1	TRBD1	16	.	CASSPGTGGFGTEAFF	TGTGCCAGCAGCCCCGGGACAGGGGGCTTCGGCACTGAAGCTTTCTTT
TRBV28	TRBJ2-5	TRBD2	14	few	CASSEGRGVETQYF	TGTGCCAGCAGCGAGGGGCGGGGGGTAGAGACCCAGTACTTC
TRBV7-9	TRBJ1-2	TRBD1	14	.	CASSPKTGMDGYTF	TGTGCCAGCAGCCCGAAGACAGGGATGGATGGCTACACCTTC
TRBV18	TRBJ1-3	.	13	once	CASSPSSGNTIYF	TGTGCCAGCTCACCATCATCTGGAAACACCATATATTTT
TRBV12-1	TRBJ1-2	.	16	.	CASRPPGHVGGYGYTF	TGTGCCAGCAGACCCCCCGGGCATGTGGGGGGCTATGGCTACACCTTC
TRBV25-1	TRBJ1-4	.	15	once	CASSGQEIKREKLFF	TGTGCCAGCAGTGGACAGGAAATAAAAAGAGAAAAACTGTTTTTT
TRBV4-1	TRBJ1-2	.	12	.	CASSQEAGGYTF	TGCGCCAGCAGCCAGGAGGCTGGCGGCTACACCTTC
TRBV30	TRBJ2-7	.	12	.	CAWSGLKYEQYF	TGTGCCTGGAGCGGGTTAAAATACGAGCAGTACTTC
TRBV5-1	TRBJ1-2	TRBD1	14	.	CASSPEGAGYGYTF	TGCGCCAGCAGCCCCGAGGGGGCGGGCTATGGCTACACCTTC
TRBV5-1	TRBJ2-6	.	15	.	CASSLQESGANVLTF	TGCGCCAGCAGCCTCCAGGAGTCTGGGGCCAACGTCCTGACTTTC
TRBV5-1	TRBJ2-5	TRBD2	14	.	CASSGGLARETQYF	TGCGCCAGCAGCGGGGGACTAGCGCGGGAGACCCAGTACTTC
TRBV7-8	TRBJ2-7	.	13	few	CASSPYPMGEQYF	TGTGCCAGCAGCCCCTACCCCATGGGCGAGCAGTACTTC
TRBV28	TRBJ1-2	.	13	.	CASSGSGGNGYTF	TGTGCCAGCAGCGGATCAGGCGGGAATGGCTACACCTTC
TRBV18	TRBJ2-3	.	15	.	CASSPEIVSTDTQYF	TGTGCCAGCTCACCAGAAATCGTTAGCACAGATACGCAGTATTTT
TRBV7-3	TRBJ2-7	.	13	.	CASSPGQMREQYF	TGTGCCAGCAGCCCAGGACAGATGAGAGAGCAGTACTTC